The T cell receptor (beta chain) under discussion was sequenced for a study of PD-L1 blockade in urothelial cancer. Synthetic TCR analog templates were spiked into all PCRs individually. Clones were read by immunoSEQ multiplex PCR, and TCRdb kept only the in-frame ones, dropping some. The table lists 50,000 or so clones, approximately 84% of them singletons. The time point denotes: pretreatment peripheral blood. Trimming shortened V by 2 bases and J by 13 bases, and 35 bases separated the two germline ends. CDR3 length equals 19 residues. The V gene's germline CDR1 is MRHNA and CDR2 SNTAGT. The TCR comes from a man aged 45-60 years with urothelial cancer. The material sequenced was PBMCs, taken around atezolizumab (anti-PD-L1) treatment. The chain is built from TRBV6-4 and TRBJ1-1; maybe TRBD1 (5 bases). For the CDR3, the DNA is TGTGCCAGCAGTGACCTACCATTTCCAGGGCTGTCGGCGAAAGACGTGGTTTTCTTT. Translation: CASSDLPFPGLSAKDVVFF.